One and the same sample provided the 12 T cell receptor beta chains below, sequenced in a study of shared clonotypes between healthy human individuals. Sequencing used immunoSEQ multiplex PCR; TCRdb keeps in-frame clones, though not all of them. This repertoire shows about 2.3 million clones, 93% found once; its top ten account for 0.3% to 0.4%. The source material was naive CD4+ T cells from PBMCs. Regarding subset: CD45RA+ positively selected. These receptors originate from a man between 18 and 29 years old in good health. Some clones in this sample may be carry-over from other donors' samples.

The chain employs TRBV9 and TRBJ2-3; unclear D gene. V dropped 3 bases and J dropped 0 bases, with 17 bases sitting between them. The CDR3 totals 17 residues. Germline CDR1 and CDR2: SGDLS and YYNGEE. The CDR3 DNA sequence: TGTGCCAGCAGCGCTGGGATCAGCTCCAGAAGCACAGATACGCAGTATTTT. This sequence encodes CASSAGISSRSTDTQYF.

The chain couples TRBV11-2 to TRBJ1-2; a weak D match, TRBD1 (6 bases). Trimming shortened V by 5 bases and J by 1 base, and 11 bases separated the two germline ends. The CDR3 length is 14 residues. Per germline, CDR1 SGHAT and CDR2 FQNNGV. The CDR3 loop is CASSRSQGNYGYTF. CDR3 DNA sequence: TGTGCCAGCAGCCGGTCACAGGGTAACTATGGCTACACCTTC.

The chain joins TRBV6-6 to TRBJ1-3, with D perhaps TRBD1 (5 bases). V dropped 5 bases and J dropped 1 base, with 12 bases sitting between them. Germline V gene data show CDR1 as MNHNY and CDR2 as SVGAGI (reference sequence). The CDR3 runs 15 residues. The CDR3 loop reads CASSTPTESGNTIYF. The CDR3 DNA reads TGTGCCAGCAGTACTCCGACAGAATCTGGAAACACCATATATTTT.

This chain joins TRBV6-1 and TRBJ1-1, with unresolved D. With 4 bases removed from V and 1 base from J, the gap between germline ends came to 10 bases. Germline V gene sequence: CDR1 MNHNS, CDR2 SASEGT. The CDR3 loop spans 14 amino acids. CDR3 region: CASSAQPSNTEAFF. CDR3 coding DNA: TGTGCCAGCAGTGCCCAACCTTCGAACACTGAAGCTTTCTTT.

V usage is TRBV30 and J usage is TRBJ2-3, with D uncertain. CDR3 size: 12 residues. Trimming removed 2 bases at V and 2 bases at J, with 5 bases between. The germline V gene has CDR1 GTSNPN and CDR2 SVGIG (reference sequence). The CDR3 DNA reads as TGTGCCTGGAGTTTTAACACAGATACGCAGTATTTT. Translation: CAWSFNTDTQYF. Complete variable domain (other parts from reference TRBV30 and TRBJ2-3): SQTIHQWPATLVQPVGSPLSLECTVEGTSNPNLYWYRQAAGRGLQLLFYSVGIGQISSEVPQNLSASRPQDRQFILSSKKLLLSDSGFYLCAWSFNTDTQYFGPGTRLTVL.

In the case of this clone: Other DNA sequences of this sample code for an identical CDR3. The chain links TRBV27 to TRBJ2-3; no firm D call. CDR3 length: 13 residues. From germline, CDR1 is MNHEY and CDR2 SMNVEV (reference sequence). V lost 2 bases, J lost 1 base, and 4 bases lay in between. The chain's CDR3 is CASSLGGTDTQYF. The CDR3 DNA is TGTGCCAGCAGTTTAGGGGGCACAGATACGCAGTATTTT.

The rearrangement joins TRBV7-9 to TRBJ2-7; 10 positions agree with TRBD1. The V gene's germline CDR1 is SEHNR and CDR2 FQNEAQ (reference sequence). J lost 13 bases, V lost 4 bases, and 13 bases had no gene match. This CDR3 contains 14 residues. Here the CDR3 reads CASSSTGGGRQGYF. In DNA form, the CDR3 reads TGTGCCAGCAGCTCGACAGGGGGCGGAAGGCAGGGATACTTC.

The J gene is TRBJ2-3, the V gene TRBV10-3, with 8 bases aligning to TRBD2. The germline CDR1 and CDR2 sequences are ENHRY and SYGVKD. The V segment lost 10 bases and the J segment 5 bases; nucleotides outside the gene matches: 11. The CDR3 has 14 amino acids. Here the CDR3 DNA reads TGTGCCACCGGAAAGGGACTAGAGGGAGATACGCAGTATTTT. Amino acid sequence: CATGKGLEGDTQYF.

The V gene is TRBV4-1, the J gene TRBJ2-7, with TRBD1 matching 7 bases. The CDR3 is 16 residues long. V lost 4 bases and J lost 3; bases outside the gene matches: 12. The germline CDR1 and CDR2 sequences are MGHRA and YSYEKL. For the CDR3, the DNA is TGCGCCAGCAGCCGCACCTCCGGGACAGCCAGCTACGAGCAGTACTTC. This translates into CASSRTSGTASYEQYF.

V is TRBV5-4 and J is TRBJ2-1; 7 bases are shared with TRBD2. CDR1 is SGHNT, CDR2 YYREEE, per germline (reference sequence). The junction had 7 bases not matched to a gene; V was cut back by 3 bases and J by 4 bases. The CDR3 totals 15 residues. DNA of the CDR3: TGTGCCAGCAGCTCCCCGGGGGGAAAGTACAATGAGCAGTTCTTC. It codes for CASSSPGGKYNEQFF.

For the CDR3, the DNA is TGTGCCAGCAGCGTTAGCGGGGGACTTTACAATGAGCAGTTCTTC. Amino acid sequence: CASSVSGGLYNEQFF. V gene TRBV9 combines with J gene TRBJ2-1, with 9 bases that match TRBD2. J was trimmed by 4 bases and V by 2 bases; bases with no gene match: 4. Germline V gene sequence: CDR1 SGDLS, CDR2 YYNGEE. This CDR3 is 15 amino acids long.

This clone has just a few counts. The chain joins TRBV7-2 to TRBJ2-5; D ambiguous. Per the germline V gene, CDR1 is SGHTA and CDR2 is FQGNSA. V was clipped by 3 bases and J by 5 bases, with 13 bases between them. CDR3 length: 14 residues. CDR3 region: CASSFSVRWETQYF. CDR3 nucleotide sequence: TGTGCCAGCAGCTTCAGTGTTCGATGGGAGACCCAGTACTTC.